The clone carrying this T cell receptor beta chain was found a few times. What it recognizes is unknown. The data derive from a study of T cells after yellow fever vaccination. As for the study in general: Preparation of fractions with low cell numbers was performed using SMART-Seq v4 Ultra Low Input. Whole-study results and caveats: Although most clonotypes did not, a small share appeared in both CD4 and CD8 compartments. The study found a weaker secondary response that peaked faster, day 5 versus 15.

Germline CDR1 reads SGHVS; CDR2 reads FNYEAQ. The V end lost 2 bases, the J end lost 4 bases, and 17 bases lay between the germline ends. The CDR3 has 16 residues. TCRdb passed the 5' RACE reads through MiXCR, listing each CDR3 protein once. The sample holds roughly 320,000 distinct CDR3 sequences; around 10% are singletons and the top ten take about 3.5%. The receptor comes from a man between 18 and 29 years old who received the YFV17D yellow fever vaccine. The sample was CD4+ T cells sorted from PBMCs, taken 45 days after the yellow fever booster vaccination. This chain connects TRBV7-6 to TRBJ1-1; perhaps TRBD1 as D (5 bases). CDR3 sequence (DNA): TGTGCCAGCAGCTTAAGGGGTCCGGGGACTACCACTGAAGCTTTCTTT. The encoded protein is CASSLRGPGTTTEAFF.